Below, one TCR beta chain is given with its context. The antigen remains unidentified. Germline V gene data show CDR1 as SEHNR and CDR2 as FQNEAQ (reference sequence). Deletions cut 5 bases from V and 9 bases from J, with 20 bases between. This CDR3 is 16 amino acids long. This record belongs to a study of breast tumors, draining lymph nodes, adjacent tissues. Whole-study findings and limits: The lymph node origin of tumor T cells was framed as consistent with a hypothesis, not demonstrated. Luminal-like breast cancer showed significantly higher tumor–nontumor repertoire similarity than basal-like. Findings are consistent with lymph node origin and intratumoral expansion of most tumor T cells.

Breast cancer patients provided tissue from their axillary draining lymph nodes. Each CDR3 protein is one row after TCRdb ran MiXCR on the multiplex PCR reads. The table includes 160,000 or so distinct CDR3 sequences, approximately 30% detected once. The gene calls are TRBV7-9 and TRBJ1-6; possible D gene TRBD1, 5 bases. The TCR comes from a female donor with breast cancer. Some clones in this sample may be carry-over from other donors' samples. The sequenced material came from axillary lymph node tissue. Written as DNA, the CDR3 is TGTGCCAGCAGCCCGTCTGGGGGGATAGAGGGTTCACCCCTCCACTTT. Translated: CASSPSGGIEGSPLHF.